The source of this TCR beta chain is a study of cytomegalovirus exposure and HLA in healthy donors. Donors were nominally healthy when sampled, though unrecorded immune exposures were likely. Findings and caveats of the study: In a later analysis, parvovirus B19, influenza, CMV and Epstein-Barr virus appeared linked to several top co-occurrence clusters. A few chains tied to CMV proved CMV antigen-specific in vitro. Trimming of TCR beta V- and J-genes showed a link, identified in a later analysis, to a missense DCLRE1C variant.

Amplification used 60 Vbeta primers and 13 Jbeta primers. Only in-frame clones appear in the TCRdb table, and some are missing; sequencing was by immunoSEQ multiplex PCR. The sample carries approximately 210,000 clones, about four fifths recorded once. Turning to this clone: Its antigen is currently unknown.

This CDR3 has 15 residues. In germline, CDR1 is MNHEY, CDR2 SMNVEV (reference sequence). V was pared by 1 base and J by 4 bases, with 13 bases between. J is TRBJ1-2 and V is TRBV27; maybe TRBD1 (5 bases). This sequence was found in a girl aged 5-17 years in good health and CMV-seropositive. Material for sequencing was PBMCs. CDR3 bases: TGTGCCAGCAGTTTATACCCGCTAGGGGCCTATGGCTACACCTTC. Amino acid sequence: CASSLYPLGAYGYTF.